This TCR beta chain is drawn from a study of blood T cell repertoires in COVID-19. Across the study: PBMCs, B-cell-depleted T cells, or T cells provided the cDNA or gDNA that made up the material.

As originally analysed: Amplification of reference gene primers provided the estimated nucleated cell counts. Assay used: immunoSEQ multiplex PCR; TCRdb lists only in-frame clones, some missing. The V and J calls and the clone size are those of that table, but D and trimming were determined from the DNA. The sample consists of under 500,000 clones, nearly 90% of them appearing once. Only one count was recorded for this clone. CDR3 length equals 14 residues. The V gene lost 0 bases and the J gene lost 0 bases, with 6 bases spanning the gap. Germline CDR1 is SGHNT and CDR2 is YYREEE (reference sequence). Donors were grouped by their self-reported clinical history.

Sequencing used PBMCs or T cells enriched from blood (not recorded which). The receptor was isolated from a woman younger than 30 with acute COVID-19. The chain recombines TRBV5-4 with TRBJ1-2, with D possibly being TRBD1 (6 bases). CDR3 nucleotide sequence: TGTGCCAGCAGCTTGGACAGGGCTAACTATGGCTACACCTTC. This gives the protein CASSLDRANYGYTF.